This T cell receptor (beta chain) appears in the sequencing data of a study of identical twins. V gave up 1 base and J gave up 1 base, with 8 bases separating them. Germline CDR1 reads DFQATT; CDR2 reads SNEGSKA (reference sequence). The CDR3 sequence is 14 residues long. A note on this clonotype: Its antigen is not identified.

Each CDR3 protein gets one entry after TCRdb re-called the 5' RACE reads with MiXCR. The sample includes about 530,000 distinct CDR3 sequences, 20% to 25% of them seen just once. General study points: Those out-of-frame alpha sequences shared by twins showed an excess of low generation probability. Abundant beta clonotypes from cord blood bore fewer insertions; memory repertoires lacked this pattern.

Healthy Caucasians provided all donations. This same sample was also taken into another study, of yellow fever vaccine responses in identical twins.

The receptor's source is a woman between 18 and 29 years old in good health. The specimen sequenced was CD4+ T cells sorted from blood. The V call is TRBV20-1, the J call TRBJ2-4; D is possibly TRBD1 or TRBD2 (5 bases each). Written as DNA, the CDR3 is TGCAGTGCTAGAGTTGAGGGGGCCAAAAACATTCAGTACTTC. Amino acid sequence: CSARVEGAKNIQYF.